The entry that follows covers one T cell receptor (beta chain) sequence. Its specificity is not known. Sorted-subset replicate PCR reactions were performed with approximately 0.2 ug DNA, corresponding to tens of thousands of T cell genomes. Produced via immunoSEQ multiplex PCR; TCRdb's table is partial and in-frame only. The sample carries about 2.4 million clones, roughly 92% recorded once. These data are taken from a study of shared clonotypes between healthy human individuals. Findings and caveats of the study: What naive subsets generally showed was a larger estimated richness than memory subsets showed.

Donors were Caucasian adults residing in Nashville, Tennessee, USA. This sequence originates from a young man in good health. The specimen was naive CD4+ T cells sorted from blood. Subset: CD45RA+ positively selected.

CDR3 protein: CASGGRWPGDEQYF. The CDR3 DNA reads as TGTGCCAGCGGGGGAAGGTGGCCCGGGGACGAGCAGTACTTC. This chain joins TRBV2 and TRBJ2-7, with D perhaps being TRBD1 or TRBD2 (5 bases each). V was clipped by 8 bases and J by 5 bases, with 19 bases between them. CDR3 length: 14 residues. The V gene's germline CDR1 is SNHLY and CDR2 FYNNEI.